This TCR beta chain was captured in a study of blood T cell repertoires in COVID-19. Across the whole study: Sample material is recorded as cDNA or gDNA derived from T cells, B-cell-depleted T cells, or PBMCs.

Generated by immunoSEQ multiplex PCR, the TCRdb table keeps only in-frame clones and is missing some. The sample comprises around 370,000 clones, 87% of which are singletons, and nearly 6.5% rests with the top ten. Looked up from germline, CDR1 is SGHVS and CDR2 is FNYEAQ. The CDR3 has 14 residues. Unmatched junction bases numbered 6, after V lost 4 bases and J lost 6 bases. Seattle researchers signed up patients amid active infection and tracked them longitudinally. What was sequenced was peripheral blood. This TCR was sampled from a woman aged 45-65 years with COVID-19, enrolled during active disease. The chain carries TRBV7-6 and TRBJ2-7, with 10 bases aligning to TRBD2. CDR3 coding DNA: TGTGCCAGCAGCTCCCTAGCGGGAGCGGGCGAGCAGTACTTC. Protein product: CASSSLAGAGEQYF.